One sample yielded the 20 T cell receptor beta chains listed below, sequenced in a study of PD-L1 blockade in urothelial cancer. Libraries were prepared by immunoSEQ multiplex PCR; TCRdb keeps only in-frame clonotypes and omits some of them. There are approximately 50,000 clones in the sample; around 84% occur only once, and around 3.2% lies in the top ten. Documented time point: pretreatment peripheral blood. Sequencing was performed on PBMCs, taken around atezolizumab (anti-PD-L1) treatment. All receptors derive from a man between 70 and 80 years old with urothelial cancer.

This clone is a singleton in its sample. The J gene is TRBJ2-1, the V gene TRBV9, with 10 positions matching TRBD2. The germline gives CDR1 SGDLS, CDR2 YYNGEE. The CDR3 is 14 residues long. The trim removed 4 bases at V and 4 bases at J, leaving 2 bases unmatched. CDR3 DNA sequence: TGTGCCAGCAGCCCACTAGCGGGGTACAATGAGCAGTTCTTC. This encodes CASSPLAGYNEQFF.

A remark on this clone: Other DNA variants within this sample encode the same CDR3. This chain connects TRBV7-9 to TRBJ2-1; 16 nucleotides align to TRBD2. V shed 5 bases, J shed 1 base, and the junction held 5 bases outside the gene matches. Looked up from germline, CDR1 is SEHNR and CDR2 is FQNEAQ (reference sequence). The CDR3 covers 18 residues. CDR3 sequence: CASSLGTSGRGSYNEQFF. For the CDR3, the DNA is TGTGCCAGCAGCCTCGGGACTAGCGGGAGGGGTTCCTACAATGAGCAGTTCTTC. The variable domain in full, with the rest retrieved from reference TRBV7-9 and TRBJ2-1, is DTGVSQNPRHKITKRGQNVTFRCDPISEHNRLYWYRQTLGQGPEFLTYFQNEAQLEKSRLLSDRFSAERPKGSFSTLEIQRTEQGDSAMYLCASSLGTSGRGSYNEQFFGPGTRLTVL.

V usage is TRBV7-2 and J usage is TRBJ1-5; the D gene is possibly TRBD1 (5 bases). The V gene's germline CDR1 is SGHTA and CDR2 FQGNSA. Trimming took off 5 bases at V and 2 bases at J, with 10 bases between the two ends. The CDR3 loop spans 14 amino acids. CDR3 DNA: TGTGCCAGCAGCAGAGGAGGGGGCAATCAGCCCCAGCATTTT. As protein: CASSRGGGNQPQHF.

The rearrangement joins TRBV5-4 to TRBJ1-3; unclear D gene. Germline lookup yields CDR1 SGHNT and CDR2 YYREEE (reference sequence). The V end lost 2 bases, the J end lost 4 bases, and 10 bases lay between the germline ends. There are 14 residues in the CDR3. The CDR3 DNA reads as TGTGCCAGCAGCTTCGGCGGCCTCGGAAACACCATATATTTT. Translation gives CASSFGGLGNTIYF.

This rearrangement joins TRBV7-2 to TRBJ2-5; TRBD2 matches at 9 bases. The CDR3 sequence is 14 residues long. The V gene's germline CDR1 is SGHTA and CDR2 FQGNSA. The V segment lost 2 bases and the J segment 6 bases; nucleotides outside the gene matches: 4. CDR3 protein: CASSLRREGKTQYF. Written as DNA, the CDR3 is TGTGCCAGCAGCTTAAGGCGGGAGGGGAAGACCCAGTACTTC.

The chain carries TRBV14 and TRBJ2-2; 9 nucleotides line up with TRBD1. CDR1 is SGHDN, CDR2 FVKESK, per germline. The V gene end was trimmed by 2 bases and the J gene end by 4 bases; junction bases not matched to a gene: 2. The CDR3 contains 15 residues. The CDR3 spells CASSQMDRGTGELFF. CDR3 coding DNA: TGTGCCAGCAGCCAAATGGACAGGGGCACCGGGGAGCTGTTTTTT.

V and J are TRBV2 and TRBJ1-1; 9 nucleotides align to TRBD1. Germline CDR1 SNHLY, CDR2 FYNNEI. CDR3 size: 14 residues. Germline trimming cut 4 bases from V and 3 bases from J; bases unmatched to any gene: 3. The CDR3 loop reads CASSAQGADTEAFF. The CDR3, as DNA: TGTGCCAGCAGTGCACAGGGGGCGGACACTGAAGCTTTCTTT.

This clone turned up a few times. This sequence joins TRBV6-1 and TRBJ2-3; 7 nucleotides align to TRBD2. This CDR3 contains 16 residues. The germline V gene has CDR1 MNHNS and CDR2 SASEGT. Unmatched junction bases numbered 7, after V lost 1 base and J lost 3 bases. CDR3 coding DNA: TGTGCCAGCAGTGAAGGGAATTGGCGGGGGACAGATACGCAGTATTTT. The encoded protein is CASSEGNWRGTDTQYF.

This clone was seen once. The chain has TRBV19 and TRBJ1-3; TRBD1 agrees at 9 bases. The CDR3 extends over 14 amino acids. Germline loops: CDR1 LNHDA, CDR2 SQIVND (reference sequence). J gave up 5 bases and V 6 bases, and 5 bases lay outside the gene matches. In nucleotides, the CDR3 is TGTGCCAGTAGCCCGACAGGGGGTCGAAACACCATATATTTT. This translates into CASSPTGGRNTIYF.

This chain links TRBV7-6 with TRBJ2-3; maybe TRBD1 (5 bases). Germline loops: CDR1 SGHVS, CDR2 FNYEAQ. Trimming left V 1 base short and J 2 bases short, with 19 bases between. The CDR3 consists of 18 residues. CDR3 amino acids: CASSLEVGHTLNTDTQYF. The CDR3 nucleotides read TGTGCCAGCAGCTTAGAAGTAGGACACACTCTTAACACAGATACGCAGTATTTT.

The genes are TRBV19 and TRBJ2-7; no definite D call. There are 13 residues in the CDR3. Germline V gene sequence: CDR1 LNHDA, CDR2 SQIVND (reference sequence). The germline V and J ends were trimmed by 6 bases and 4 bases, with 13 bases remaining between them. CDR3 DNA: TGTGCCAGTAGAGTGGGTCAGGCGTACGAGCAGTACTTC. Residues: CASRVGQAYEQYF.

The chain couples TRBV5-1 to TRBJ2-7; 10 bases align to TRBD2. The CDR3 consists of 13 residues. Germline lookup yields CDR1 SGHRS and CDR2 YFSETQ. The trim removed 0 bases at V and 9 bases at J, leaving 3 bases unmatched. CDR3 bases: TGCGCCAGCAGCTTGGTTTCTAGCGGGAGGCAGTACTTC. This codes for CASSLVSSGRQYF.

The chain has TRBV11-2 and TRBJ2-3, with a possible D match to TRBD2 (5 bases). V gave up 1 base and J gave up 1 base, with 9 bases separating them. The V gene's germline CDR1 is SGHAT and CDR2 FQNNGV. This CDR3 region has 15 residues. This chain's CDR3 is CASSLARVGTDTQYF. DNA of the CDR3: TGTGCCAGCAGCTTAGCGAGGGTCGGCACAGATACGCAGTATTTT.

The chain joins TRBV4-1 to TRBJ1-4; a weak D match, TRBD1 (6 bases). The germline CDR1 and CDR2 sequences are MGHRA and YSYEKL. The germline V and J ends were trimmed by 0 bases and 4 bases, with 9 bases remaining between them. The CDR3 is 15 residues long. CDR3 in amino acids: CASSQDWGLNEKLFF. CDR3 DNA sequence: TGCGCCAGCAGCCAAGATTGGGGGCTTAATGAAAAACTGTTTTTT.

This clone was seen more than once but under ten times. V usage is TRBV7-6 and J usage is TRBJ2-1; TRBD1 might be the D (5 bases). The germline V and J ends were trimmed by 5 bases and 8 bases, with 16 bases remaining between them. Germline V gene sequence: CDR1 SGHVS, CDR2 FNYEAQ. CDR3 length: 14 amino acids. Here the CDR3 reads CASSPGWGWDEQFF. The CDR3 DNA sequence: TGTGCCAGCAGCCCCGGCTGGGGCTGGGATGAGCAGTTCTTC.

The chain recombines TRBV11-3 with TRBJ1-1, with D possibly TRBD1 on 6 matching bases. V was pared by 5 bases and J by 1 base, with 14 bases between. This CDR3 has 15 amino acids. Looked up from germline, CDR1 is SGHNT and CDR2 is YENEEA. CDR3 loop: CASSADGQRNTEAFF. In DNA, the CDR3 is TGTGCCAGCAGCGCCGATGGACAGAGGAACACTGAAGCTTTCTTT.

The chain couples TRBV6-4 to TRBJ1-2; TRBD1 matches 8 bases. The J segment lost 7 bases and the V segment lost 2 bases, leaving 6 bases of the junction unmatched. The CDR3 extends over 14 amino acids. Germline assignment: CDR1 MRHNA and CDR2 SNTAGT. The CDR3 DNA sequence: TGTGCCAGCAGTGACCAGGGGGCGACCGGTGGCTACACCTTC. Its translation is CASSDQGATGGYTF.

This chain joins TRBV27 and TRBJ2-1, with TRBD2 matching 7 bases. Germline lookup yields CDR1 MNHEY and CDR2 SMNVEV (reference sequence). This CDR3 spans 14 amino acids. The V gene end was trimmed by 7 bases and the J gene end by 13 bases; junction bases not matched to a gene: 16. CDR3 region: CASNTPTTGGGQFF. CDR3 DNA sequence: TGTGCCAGCAATACCCCAACGACGGGAGGAGGTCAGTTCTTC.

V is TRBV7-8 and J is TRBJ2-7, with D tentatively TRBD1 (6 bases). CDR3 size: 15 residues. Trimming took 6 bases from V and 0 from J, leaving 15 bases between them. CDR1 and CDR2 (germline): SGHVS, FQNEAQ. CDR3 in DNA: TGTGCCAGCAGATTAAGGGACACCAGCTCCTACGAGCAGTACTTC. Protein: CASRLRDTSSYEQYF.

This chain links TRBV7-2 with TRBJ2-3; the match to TRBD2 covers 8 bases. Germline CDR1 reads SGHTA; CDR2 reads FQGNSA. The CDR3 is 16 residues long. The trim removed 4 bases at V and 4 bases at J, leaving 10 bases unmatched. The CDR3 here is CASSSREGRGPDTQYF. The DNA of the CDR3 is TGTGCCAGCAGCTCCCGGGAGGGGCGGGGCCCAGATACGCAGTATTTT.